This TCR beta chain was sequenced during a study of blood T cells in healthy people across ages. To note about this clonotype: One junction end disagrees with the germline gene, perhaps due to a read error.

Sample-barcoded 5' priming and a J-beta primer mix drove a second PCR of about 7 to 11 cycles. Each cDNA molecule was tagged by a template-switch adaptor with 12 random nucleotides. TCRdb recomputed calls from the 5' RACE reads with MiXCR, one row per CDR3 protein. Among about 830,000 distinct CDR3 sequences listed, less than 80% were seen once. Sequenced input: blood. The sequence was collected from a man younger than 45 in good health.

DNA for the CDR3: TGTGCCAGCAGCTTCAGGGGGAATAATTCACCACTCCACTTT. Its translation is CASSFRGNNSPLHF. This chain uses TRBV11-1 with TRBJ1-6; TRBD1 agrees at 7 bases. CDR3 length: 14 residues. The germline V gene encodes CDR1 SGHAT and CDR2 FQDESV (reference sequence).